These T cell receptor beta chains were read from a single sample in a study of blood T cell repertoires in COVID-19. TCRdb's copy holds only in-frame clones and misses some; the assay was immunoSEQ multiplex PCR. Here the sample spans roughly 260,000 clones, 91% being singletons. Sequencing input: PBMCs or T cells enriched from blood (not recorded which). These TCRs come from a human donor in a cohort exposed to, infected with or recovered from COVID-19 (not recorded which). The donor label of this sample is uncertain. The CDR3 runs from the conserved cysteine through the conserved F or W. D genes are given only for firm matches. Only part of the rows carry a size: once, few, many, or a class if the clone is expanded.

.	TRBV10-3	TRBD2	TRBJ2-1	CAIRGLAGFNEQFF	TGTGCCATCAGGGGACTAGCGGGATTCAATGAGCAGTTCTTC
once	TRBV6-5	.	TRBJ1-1	CASSYSVGRTEAFF	TGTGCCAGCAGTTACTCGGTGGGCAGGACTGAAGCTTTCTTT
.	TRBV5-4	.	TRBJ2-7	CASTEGQFRSEQYF	TGTGCCAGCACGGAAGGACAGTTCCGATCCGAGCAGTACTTC
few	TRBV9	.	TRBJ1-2	CASSVGSLWGGGTF	.
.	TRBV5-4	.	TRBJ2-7	CASSLGTAYYEQYF	TGTGCCAGCAGCTTGGGGACAGCCTACTACGAGCAGTACTTC
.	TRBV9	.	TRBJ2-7	CASSPGGSLYEQYF	TGTGCCAGCAGCCCAGGAGGCAGCCTCTACGAGCAGTACTTC
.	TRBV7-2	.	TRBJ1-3	CASSLTGSGNTIYF	TGTGCCAGCAGCTTAACGGGCTCTGGAAACACCATATATTTT
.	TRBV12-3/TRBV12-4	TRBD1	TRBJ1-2	CASSFPGGGYTF	TGTGCCAGCAGTTTTCCAGGGGGAGGCTACACCTTC
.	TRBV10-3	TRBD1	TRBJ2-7	CAISEAGTGGSGEQYF	TGTGCCATCAGTGAAGCCGGGACAGGGGGATCTGGCGAGCAGTACTTC
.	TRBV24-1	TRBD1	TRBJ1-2	CATSDGDRGIYGYTF	TGTGCCACCAGTGACGGGGACAGGGGGATCTATGGCTACACCTTC
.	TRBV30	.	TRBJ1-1	CAWRRGGMNTEAFF	TGTGCCTGGAGAAGGGGGGGCATGAACACTGAAGCTTTCTTT
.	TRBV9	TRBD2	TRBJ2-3	CASSADLGSGDSMDTQYF	TGTGCCAGCAGCGCCGATCTCGGTAGCGGGGACTCGATGGATACGCAGTATTTT
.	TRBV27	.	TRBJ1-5	CASSLRFGPNQPQHF	TGTGCCAGCAGTTTACGGTTTGGGCCCAATCAGCCCCAGCATTTT
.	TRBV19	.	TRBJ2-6	CASSIKRGANVLTF	TGTGCCAGTAGTATAAAGCGGGGGGCCAACGTCCTGACTTTC
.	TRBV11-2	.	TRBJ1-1	CASSLGSRGERTEAFF	TGTGCCAGCAGCTTAGGCAGTCGGGGTGAGAGGACTGAAGCTTTCTTT
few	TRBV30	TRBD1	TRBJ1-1	CAWKDRGTEAFF	TGTGCCTGGAAAGACAGGGGCACTGAAGCTTTCTTT
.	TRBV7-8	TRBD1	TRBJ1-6	CASSHFGQGSSSYNSPLHF	TGTGCCAGCAGCCACTTCGGACAGGGCTCCAGCTCCTATAATTCACCCCTCCACTTT
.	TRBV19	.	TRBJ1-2	CASSIALGAYYGYTF	TGTGCCAGTAGTATAGCCCTAGGAGCGTATTATGGCTACACCTTC
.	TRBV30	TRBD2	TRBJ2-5	CAWMASGGASVETQYF	TGTGCCTGGATGGCTAGCGGGGGGGCGTCGGTGGAGACCCAGTACTTC
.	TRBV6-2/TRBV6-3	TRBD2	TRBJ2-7	CASSAGLAGIEQYF	TGTGCCAGCAGCGCAGGGCTAGCGGGGATCGAGCAGTACTTC
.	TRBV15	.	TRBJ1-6	CATSRDEGGRGNSPLHF	TGTGCCACCAGCAGAGATGAAGGTGGCAGAGGGAATTCACCCCTCCACTTT
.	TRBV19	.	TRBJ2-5	CASTVGPGGETQYF	TGTGCCAGTACCGTGGGGCCAGGGGGGGAGACCCAGTACTTC
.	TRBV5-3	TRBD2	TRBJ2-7	CARSPGTSGGSYEQYF	TGTGCCAGAAGCCCCGGGACTAGCGGGGGGTCCTACGAGCAGTACTTC
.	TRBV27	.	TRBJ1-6	CASTGMGVVSPLHF	TGTGCCAGCACCGGCATGGGAGTAGTCTCACCCCTCCATTTT
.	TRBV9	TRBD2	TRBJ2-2	CASSVSPGLAGPNTGELFF	TGTGCCAGCAGCGTATCTCCGGGACTAGCGGGGCCGAACACCGGGGAGCTGTTTTTT
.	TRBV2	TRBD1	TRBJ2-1	CASSIGTGYNEQFF	TGTGCCAGCAGTATCGGGACAGGCTACAATGAGCAGTTCTTC
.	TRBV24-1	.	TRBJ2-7	CATSEDSYEQYF	TGTGCCACCAGTGAAGACAGCTACGAGCAGTACTTC
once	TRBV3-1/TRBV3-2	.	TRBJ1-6	CASSQERPGASEETQWQYNSPLHF	TGTGCCAGCAGCCAAGAACGCCCTGGAGCGTCCGAAGAGACCCAGTGGCAATATAATTCACCCCTCCACTTT
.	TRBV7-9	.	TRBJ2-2	CASRSAGGEELFF	TGTGCCAGCAGGTCAGCTGGGGGCGAGGAGCTGTTTTTT
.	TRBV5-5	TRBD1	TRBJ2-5	CASSLGDSKETQYF	TGTGCCAGCAGCTTGGGGGACAGCAAAGAGACCCAGTACTTC
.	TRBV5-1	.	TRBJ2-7	CASSSSYEQYF	TGCGCCAGCAGCTCCTCGTACGAGCAGTACTTC
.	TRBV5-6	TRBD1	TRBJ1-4	CASTWGTGDIANEKLFF	TGTGCCAGCACCTGGGGGACAGGAGACATAGCTAATGAAAAACTGTTTTTT
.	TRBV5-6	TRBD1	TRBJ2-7	CASSLGTGAYEQYF	TGTGCCAGCAGCTTGGGGACAGGGGCCTACGAGCAGTACTTC
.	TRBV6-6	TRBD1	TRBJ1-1	CASSWGAGGMNTEAFF	TGTGCCAGCAGTTGGGGGGCAGGGGGTATGAACACTGAAGCTTTCTTT
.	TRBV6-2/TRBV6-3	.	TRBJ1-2	CASSLAPTGGDYGYTF	TGTGCCAGCAGCCTCGCCCCGACCGGGGGAGACTATGGCTACACCTTC
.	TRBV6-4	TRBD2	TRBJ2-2	CASRPSGGTGELFF	TGTGCCAGCAGACCTAGCGGGGGGACCGGGGAGCTGTTTTTT
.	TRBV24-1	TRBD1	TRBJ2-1	CATSDRTGSSYNEQFF	TGTGCCACCAGTGATCGGACAGGGAGCTCCTACAATGAGCAGTTCTTC
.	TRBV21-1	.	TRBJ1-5	CASPGGEQPQHF	TGTGCCAGCCCTGGGGGGGAACAGCCCCAGCATTTT
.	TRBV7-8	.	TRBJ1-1	CASSLEDRTALEAFF	TGTGCCAGCAGCTTAGAAGACAGGACCGCCCTTGAAGCTTTCTTT
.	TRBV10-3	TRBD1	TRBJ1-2	CAITPGTGGYTF	TGTGCCATCACCCCGGGGACAGGGGGCTACACCTTC
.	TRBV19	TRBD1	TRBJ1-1	CASSERTGGLTEAFF	TGTGCCAGTAGTGAAAGGACAGGGGGCCTCACTGAAGCTTTCTTT
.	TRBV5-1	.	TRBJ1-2	CASSGEGNYGYTF	TGCGCCAGCAGCGGAGAGGGAAACTATGGCTACACCTTC